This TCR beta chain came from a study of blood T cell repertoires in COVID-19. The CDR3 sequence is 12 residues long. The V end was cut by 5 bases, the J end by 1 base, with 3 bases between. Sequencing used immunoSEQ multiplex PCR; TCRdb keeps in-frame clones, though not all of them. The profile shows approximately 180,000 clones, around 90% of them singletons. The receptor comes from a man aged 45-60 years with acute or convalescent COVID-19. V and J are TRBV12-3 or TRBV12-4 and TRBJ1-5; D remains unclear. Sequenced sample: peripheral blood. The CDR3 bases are TGTGCCAGCAGTACAAGCAATCAGCCCCAGCATTTT. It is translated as CASSTSNQPQHF.